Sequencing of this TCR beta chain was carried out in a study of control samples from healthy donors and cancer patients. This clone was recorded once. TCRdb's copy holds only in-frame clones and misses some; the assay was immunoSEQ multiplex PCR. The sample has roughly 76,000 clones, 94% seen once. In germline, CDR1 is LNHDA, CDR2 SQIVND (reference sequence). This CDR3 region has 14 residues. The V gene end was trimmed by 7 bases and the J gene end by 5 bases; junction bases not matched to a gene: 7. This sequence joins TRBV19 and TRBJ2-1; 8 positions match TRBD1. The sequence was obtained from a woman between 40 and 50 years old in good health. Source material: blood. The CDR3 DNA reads TGTGCCAGTACCCGGGACAGGATGAACAATGAGCAGTTCTTC. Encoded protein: CASTRDRMNNEQFF.